The rows below give T cell receptor beta chains drawn from one sample of a study of blood T cell repertoires in COVID-19. Data came from immunoSEQ multiplex PCR; TCRdb stores just in-frame clones and leaves some out. Found here are under 250,000 clones, roughly 82% of them singletons; the top ten hold less than 15%. Sequenced input: peripheral blood. These receptors were obtained from a human donor in a cohort sampled during active COVID-19. Both conserved end residues are part of each CDR3. A D gene is named only where the DNA matches it firmly. Expanded clones get a size class; other rows say once, few or many, or leave the size out.

>many|TRBD1|TRBV19|TRBJ1-2
TGTGCCAGTAGTATAGGAAGGACAGGGAATGGCTACACCTTC
CASSIGRTGNGYTF
>few|TRBD1|TRBV6-5|TRBJ2-7
TGTGCCAGCACATTGCGGACAGGGTACGAGCAGTACTTC
CASTLRTGYEQYF
>-|-|TRBV28|TRBJ2-6
TGTGCCAGCAGCCAGGGTGGGTCCGGGGCCAACGTCCTGACTTTC
CASSQGGSGANVLTF
>-|-|TRBV5-4|TRBJ2-7
TGTGCCAGCAGCTTGGTGGACAACCCCTACGAGCAGTACTTC
CASSLVDNPYEQYF
>-|-|TRBV30|TRBJ1-2
TGTGCCTGGAGTGTGGGGCAGGGATATGGCTACACCTTC
CAWSVGQGYGYTF
>-|-|TRBV19|TRBJ1-4
TGTGCCAGTCAGACGACAGCAACTAATGAAAAACTGTTTTTT
CASQTTATNEKLFF
>-|-|TRBV5-6|TRBJ2-7
TGTGCCAGCAGCCCGGTCGACACCAACTCCTACGAGCAGTACTTC
CASSPVDTNSYEQYF
>-|TRBD1|TRBV11-2|TRBJ1-2
TGTGCCAGCAGCTTGACCCAGGGACAGGACTATGGCTACACCTTC
CASSLTQGQDYGYTF
>-|TRBD1|TRBV2|TRBJ2-7
TGTGCCAGCAGTGAAGACAGGGGGATCTACGAGCAGTACTTC
CASSEDRGIYEQYF
>-|-|TRBV6-5|TRBJ1-5
TGTGCCAGCAGTTACTCCGGGTTAGGAAATCAGCCCCAGCATTTT
CASSYSGLGNQPQHF
>-|-|TRBV9|TRBJ2-7
TGTGCCAGCAGCGTAGGGGACTCTGTTCTCTACGAGCAGTACTTC
CASSVGDSVLYEQYF
>-|-|TRBV11-2|TRBJ1-5
TGTGCCAGAACCCTGGGAGGGTATCAGCCCCAGCATTTT
CARTLGGYQPQHF
>-|-|TRBV14|TRBJ2-1
TGTGCCAGCAGCCAAGTCCCCGGGATCGATGAGCAGTTCTTC
CASSQVPGIDEQFF
>-|-|TRBV12-5|TRBJ2-5
TGTGCTAGTGGTTTGGGGTATGATCTAGGCATCCAAGAGACCCAGTACTTC
CASGLGYDLGIQETQYF
>-|-|TRBV6-5|TRBJ1-5
TGTGCCAGCATATCCGGTGGCAATCAGCCCCAGCATTTT
CASISGGNQPQHF
>-|-|TRBV7-9|TRBJ2-7
TGTGCCAGCAGCTTAGCCCTAGCCAACGAGCAGTACTTC
CASSLALANEQYF
>-|-|TRBV5-8|TRBJ2-4
TGTGCCAGCAGCCCCGGACTCGTAAGCATTCAGTACTTC
CASSPGLVSIQYF
>-|-|TRBV28|TRBJ1-1
TGTGCCAGCACCAACGGAGGGTACACTGAAGCTTTCTTT
CASTNGGYTEAFF
>-|TRBD2|TRBV5-6|TRBJ2-1
TGTGCCAGCAGTTCGGGGGGGCGGAGTGAGCAGTTCTTC
CASSSGGRSEQFF
>-|TRBD2|TRBV7-2|TRBJ2-7
TGTGCCAGCAGCTTATACGGGACTAGCGGGGCCTACGAGCAGTACTTC
CASSLYGTSGAYEQYF
>once|-|TRBV12-3/TRBV12-4|TRBJ2-2
TGTGCCAGCAGTTTAGTCGCGGCCGGGGAGCTGTTTTTT
CASSLVAAGELFF
>-|-|TRBV14|TRBJ2-7
TGTGCCACCTCAGAGGCAGCTGGTTCCGAGCAGTACTTC
CATSEAAGSEQYF